The 20 T cell receptor beta chains below come from one sample, sequenced in a study of cytotoxic CD8 clonotypes in ibrutinib-treated CLL. TCRdb's copy holds only in-frame clones and misses some; the assay was immunoSEQ multiplex PCR. The sample gives roughly 100,000 clones, about 78% of which show up once; about 33% is in the top ten. The input for sequencing was PBMCs, taken after 12 months of ibrutinib treatment. The receptor set was obtained from a human donor with chronic lymphocytic leukemia.

The chain has TRBV19 and TRBJ1-5; 8 positions agree with TRBD1. The germline V gene has CDR1 LNHDA and CDR2 SQIVND (reference sequence). Trimming took 6 bases from V and 7 from J; bases not matched to a gene: 11. CDR3 length equals 15 residues. The CDR3 coding sequence is TGTGCCAGTAGCACTCGGGGACAGGCGTCCCAGCCCCAGCATTTT. The encoded protein is CASSTRGQASQPQHF.

The V gene is TRBV7-8, the J gene TRBJ1-5; D gene unclear. V was cut by 5 bases and J by 5 bases, with 16 bases left in between. The germline V gene encodes CDR1 SGHVS and CDR2 FQNEAQ. CDR3 length: 15 residues. CDR3 coding DNA: TGTGCCAGCAGCCCCTTGGAGGGCGAAGATCAGCCCCAGCATTTT. Protein sequence: CASSPLEGEDQPQHF.

This clone was seen only a few times. The chain recombines TRBV30 with TRBJ1-6; TRBD1 matches at 8 bases. Trimming cost V 0 bases and J 5 bases; bases outside gene matches: 9. This CDR3 spans 17 amino acids. Germline CDR1 GTSNPN, CDR2 SVGIG (reference sequence). DNA for the CDR3: TGTGCCTGGAGTGTAGGGGGCAGGGGGCTGAATAATTCACCCCTCCACTTT. It encodes CAWSVGGRGLNNSPLHF.

This clone has a handful of counts. The V call is TRBV7-9, the J call TRBJ1-2, with 10 bases matching TRBD1. V trimming: 5 bases; J trimming: 7 bases; junction bases outside the gene matches: 1. Germline-derived CDR1 and CDR2 are SEHNR and FQNEAQ (reference sequence). The CDR3 sequence is 12 residues long. CDR3 in amino acids: CASSRQGAGYTF. The DNA for the CDR3 is TGTGCCAGCAGCCGACAGGGGGCTGGCTACACCTTC.

This rearrangement joins TRBV21-1 to TRBJ2-1; the table's D call, TRBD2, has no DNA check behind it. TRBV21-1 counts as a pseudogene. The CDR3 contains 18 residues. Written as DNA, the CDR3 is TGTGCCAGCAGCAAAGCGCGGGCGAGAACTAGTGGGTTCTGTGAGCAGTTCTTC. This sequence encodes CASSKARARTSGFCEQFF.

This chain uses TRBV5-1 with TRBJ2-2; 7 bases match TRBD1. V was pared by 0 bases and J by 4 bases, with 3 bases of the junction left unmatched. Germline CDR1 and CDR2: SGHRS and YFSETQ. There are 15 residues in the CDR3. The CDR3 spells CASSLEGQLTGELFF. CDR3 DNA sequence: TGCGCCAGCAGCTTGGAGGGACAGCTCACCGGGGAGCTGTTTTTT.

The rearrangement joins TRBV25-1 to TRBJ2-4, with D hard to call. The V and J ends lost 3 bases and 0 bases respectively, with 3 bases between them. The CDR3 runs 13 residues. Per germline, CDR1 MGHDK and CDR2 SYGVNS. CDR3 amino acids: CASSEVAKNIQYF. The CDR3 bases are TGTGCCAGCAGTGAGGTAGCCAAAAACATTCAGTACTTC.

This rearrangement joins TRBV7-9 to TRBJ1-1, with D unclear. The V gene's germline CDR1 is SEHNR and CDR2 FQNEAQ (reference sequence). The V gene lost 0 bases and the J gene lost 0 bases, with 11 bases spanning the gap. This CDR3 is built from 16 residues. This CDR3 reads CASSLAEVNMNTEAFF. The CDR3 nucleotides read TGTGCCAGCAGCTTAGCGGAGGTGAACATGAACACTGAAGCTTTCTTT.

This sequence joins TRBV18 and TRBJ1-3; no reliable D call. V lost 0 bases to trimming and J lost 0 bases, with 6 bases between them. In germline, CDR1 is KGHSH, CDR2 LQKENI. The CDR3 totals 15 residues. The chain's CDR3 is CASSPPGSSGNTIYF. CDR3 DNA sequence: TGTGCCAGCTCACCACCGGGCAGCTCTGGAAACACCATATATTTT.

The V and J genes are TRBV7-3 and TRBJ2-5, with unresolved D. The CDR3 has 13 amino acids. The germline CDR1 and CDR2 sequences are SGHTA and FQGTGA. With 1 base removed from V and 2 bases from J, the gap between germline ends came to 5 bases. CDR3 DNA: TGTGCCAGCAGCTTAAAGATTCAAGAGACCCAGTACTTC. It translates to CASSLKIQETQYF.

The CDR3 sequence is CSGGNTGELFF. Written as DNA, the CDR3 is TGCAGCGGGGGGAACACCGGGGAGCTGTTTTTT. This chain connects TRBV29-1 to TRBJ2-2; D unclear. Germline CDR1 and CDR2: SQVTM and ANQGSEA. The CDR3 is made up of 11 amino acids. V shed 7 bases and J shed 1 base, with 4 bases lying between them.

In this sample, this clone turned up once. V and J are TRBV18 and TRBJ1-1, with D perhaps matching TRBD1 (6 bases). Germline V gives CDR1 KGHSH, CDR2 LQKENI. The CDR3 loop spans 16 amino acids. Trimming stripped 6 bases from V and 1 base from J, with 18 bases between. The CDR3 DNA is TGTGCCAGCTCTTTCCCCGGGGGCCGTTCGAACACTGAAGCTTTCTTT. Amino acids: CASSFPGGRSNTEAFF.

The rearrangement uses TRBV7-9 and TRBJ1-3; maybe TRBD1 (5 bases). V lost 5 bases and J 0 bases, leaving 14 bases between the germline ends. Germline V gene sequence: CDR1 SEHNR, CDR2 FQNEAQ (reference sequence). CDR3 length: 16 amino acids. This chain's CDR3 is CASSRGTPDSGNTIYF. The CDR3 DNA reads TGTGCCAGCAGCCGAGGGACCCCCGACTCTGGAAACACCATATATTTT.

The V gene is TRBV4-1, the J gene TRBJ2-7; 9 bases map to TRBD2. The CDR3 has 19 amino acids. Germline loops: CDR1 MGHRA, CDR2 YSYEKL. V lost 1 base to trimming and J lost 4 bases; unmatched junction nucleotides: 17. This CDR3 reads CASSQAGWGQGSGGYEQYF. The CDR3 DNA sequence: TGCGCCAGCAGCCAAGCTGGGTGGGGCCAGGGTAGCGGGGGTTACGAGCAGTACTTC.

The rearrangement joins TRBV7-9 to TRBJ2-7, with TRBD1 matching 8 bases. The germline gives CDR1 SEHNR, CDR2 FQNEAQ (reference sequence). This CDR3 has 14 residues. The J segment lost 5 bases and the V segment lost 4 bases, leaving 7 bases of the junction unmatched. CDR3 in amino acids: CASSSGQGRDEQYF. CDR3 bases: TGTGCCAGCAGCTCAGGACAGGGACGGGACGAGCAGTACTTC.

The J gene is TRBJ1-2, the V gene TRBV19; a possible D gene is TRBD1 (6 bases). The CDR3 is 14 amino acids. CDR1 is LNHDA, CDR2 SQIVND, per germline (reference sequence). The V and J ends lost 5 bases and 4 bases respectively, with 14 bases between them. As DNA, the CDR3 is TGTGCCAGTAGTTTCACCACGGACAGCTATGGCTACACCTTC. Its translation is CASSFTTDSYGYTF.

CDR3 region: CASSSRSGGSLYEQYF. The CDR3 DNA is TGTGCCAGCAGCTCGCGATCAGGGGGTTCCCTTTACGAGCAGTACTTC. V usage is TRBV7-9 and J usage is TRBJ2-7; 7 bases match TRBD1. V lost 4 bases to trimming and J lost 4 bases; unmatched junction nucleotides: 13. This CDR3 contains 16 residues. Germline V CDR1 and CDR2: SEHNR, FQNEAQ (reference sequence).

Only one count was recorded for this clone. V gene TRBV5-1 combines with J gene TRBJ2-2, with TRBD1 matching 9 bases. V shed 5 bases and J 0 bases; nucleotides not matched to a gene: 5. CDR1 is SGHRS and CDR2 is YFSETQ in the germline V gene. The CDR3 extends over 16 amino acids. The CDR3, as DNA: TGCGCCAGCAGTAATGGGGACAGGGCGAACACCGGGGAGCTGTTTTTT. Protein sequence: CASSNGDRANTGELFF.

The chain uses TRBV27 and TRBJ2-1; the match to TRBD1 covers 7 bases. Trimming removed 8 bases from V and 4 bases from J; junction bases left unmatched: 5. The length of the CDR3 is 13 residues. The germline gives CDR1 MNHEY, CDR2 SMNVEV (reference sequence). In DNA form, the CDR3 reads TGTGCCAGCGGAGAGACAGGGTACAATGAGCAGTTCTTC. It is translated as CASGETGYNEQFF.

This clone was observed a few times. The gene calls are TRBV11-3 and TRBJ2-3; tentative D call: TRBD2 (6 bases). Deletions cut 0 bases from V and 4 bases from J, with 17 bases between. Germline V gene sequence: CDR1 SGHNT, CDR2 YENEEA. The CDR3 runs to 17 residues. The CDR3 here is CASSLDSVGGRADTQYF. The CDR3 bases are TGTGCCAGCAGCTTAGATTCCGTGGGGGGTCGTGCAGATACGCAGTATTTT.